The TCR beta chain under discussion was sequenced for a study of shared clonotypes between healthy human individuals. Whole-study results and caveats: Blood alone was sampled, and tissue repertoires likely differ. About 5% of naive CD4 clonotypes were shared across four donors. Memory subsets generally showed lower estimated richness than naive subsets.

There were only Caucasian adults among the donors, and all lived in Nashville, Tennessee. Libraries were prepared by immunoSEQ multiplex PCR; TCRdb keeps only in-frame clonotypes and omits some of them. The table includes about 2.3 million clones, roughly 92% detected once. On this clone: Its antigen is unidentified.

This receptor was identified in a man aged 18 to 29 in good health. Some clones in this sample may be carry-over from other donors' samples. The sample comprised naive CD4+ T cells from PBMCs. The subset: CD45RA+ positively selected.

CDR3 protein: CSVYRVDTEAFF. The CDR3 region has the DNA TGCAGCGTTTACAGGGTTGACACTGAAGCTTTCTTT. V gene TRBV29-1 combines with J gene TRBJ1-1; D is possibly TRBD1 (6 bases). V shed 5 bases and J shed 3 bases, with 10 bases lying between them. CDR1 and CDR2 from the germline V gene are SQVTM and ANQGSEA. The CDR3 runs to 12 residues.